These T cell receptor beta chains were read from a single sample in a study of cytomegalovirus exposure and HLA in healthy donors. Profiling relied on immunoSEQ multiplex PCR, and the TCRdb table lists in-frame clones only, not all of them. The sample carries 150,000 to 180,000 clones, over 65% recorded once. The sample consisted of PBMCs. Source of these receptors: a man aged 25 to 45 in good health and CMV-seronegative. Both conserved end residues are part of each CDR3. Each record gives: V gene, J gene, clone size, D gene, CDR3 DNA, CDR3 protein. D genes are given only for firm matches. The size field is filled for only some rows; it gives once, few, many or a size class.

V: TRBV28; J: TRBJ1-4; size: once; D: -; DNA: TGTGCCAGCAGTATACAGGGCCTTAATGAAAAACTGTTTTTT; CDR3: CASSIQGLNEKLFF
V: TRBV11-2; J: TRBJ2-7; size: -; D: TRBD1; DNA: TGTGCCAGCAGCTTAGGGACAGGGTTCTACGAGCAGTACTTC; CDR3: CASSLGTGFYEQYF
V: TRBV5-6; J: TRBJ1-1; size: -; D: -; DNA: TGTGCCAGCAGCCTTCAAGAGAATGCCCTGATCACTGAAGCTTTCTTT; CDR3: CASSLQENALITEAFF
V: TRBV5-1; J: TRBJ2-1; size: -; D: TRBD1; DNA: TGCGCCAGCAGCCAGGGGGACTCCTACAATGAGCAGTTCTTC; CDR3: CASSQGDSYNEQFF
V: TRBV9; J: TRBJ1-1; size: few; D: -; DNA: TGTGCCAGCAGCGAACGGGACTCCAGACACACTGAAGCTTTCTTT; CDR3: CASSERDSRHTEAFF
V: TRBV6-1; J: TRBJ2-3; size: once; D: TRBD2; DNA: TGTGCCAGCAGTGACAGGGCGGGACTAGCGGAGACAGATATGCAGTATTTT; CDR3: CASSDRAGLAETDMQYF
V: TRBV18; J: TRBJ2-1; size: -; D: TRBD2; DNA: TGTGCCAGCTCCGGAGCGGGGGCCGATGAGCAGTTCTTC; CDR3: CASSGAGADEQFF
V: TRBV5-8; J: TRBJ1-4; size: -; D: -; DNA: TGTGCCAGCAGCCCTGGACCGGGGGAAGAGGAAAAACTGTTTTTT; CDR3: CASSPGPGEEEKLFF
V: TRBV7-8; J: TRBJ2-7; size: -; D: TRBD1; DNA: TGTGCCAGCAGCTTACGGCCGGGGACAGTTATGAACTTC; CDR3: CASSLRPGTVMNF
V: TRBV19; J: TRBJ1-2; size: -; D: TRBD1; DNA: TGTGCCAGTAGTATAACGACAGGGTTCTTTGGCTACACCTTC; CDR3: CASSITTGFFGYTF
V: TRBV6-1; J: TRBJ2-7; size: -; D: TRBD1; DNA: TGTGCCAGCAGTGACCGGGACAGGGGGTTCTACGAGCAGTACTTC; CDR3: CASSDRDRGFYEQYF
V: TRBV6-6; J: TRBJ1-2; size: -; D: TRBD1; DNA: TGTGCCAGCAGCCAAGGGGGCTCTAACTATGGCTACACCTTC; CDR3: CASSQGGSNYGYTF
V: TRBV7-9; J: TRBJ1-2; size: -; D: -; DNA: TGTGCCAGCAGCCCCGACAGGAAATACTATGGCTACACCTTC; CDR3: CASSPDRKYYGYTF
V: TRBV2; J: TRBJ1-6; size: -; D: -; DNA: TGTGCCAGCAGTGAAGGGTACAGAAATTCACCCCTCCACTTT; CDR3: CASSEGYRNSPLHF
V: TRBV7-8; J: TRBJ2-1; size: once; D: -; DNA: TGTGCCAGCAGCCCCGTGGGGGGATCGAGCTCCTACAATGAGCAGTTCTTC; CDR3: CASSPVGGSSSYNEQFF